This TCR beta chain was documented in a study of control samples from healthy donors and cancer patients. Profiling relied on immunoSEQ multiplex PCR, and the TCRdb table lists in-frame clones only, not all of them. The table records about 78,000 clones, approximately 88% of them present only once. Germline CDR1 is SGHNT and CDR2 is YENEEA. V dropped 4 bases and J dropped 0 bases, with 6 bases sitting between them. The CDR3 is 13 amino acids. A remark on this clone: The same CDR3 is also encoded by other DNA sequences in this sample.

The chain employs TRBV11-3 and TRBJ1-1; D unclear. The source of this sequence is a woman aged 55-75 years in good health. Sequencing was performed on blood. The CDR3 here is CASSSRMNTEAFF. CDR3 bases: TGTGCCAGCAGCTCCCGAATGAACACTGAAGCTTTCTTT.